Reported below is one T cell receptor beta chain. The sample comes from a study of blood T cell repertoires in COVID-19. The CDR3 covers 18 residues. CDR1 is MGHRA, CDR2 YSYEKL, per germline. Between the trimmed V and J ends, which lost 0 bases and 6 bases, there was a span of 21 bases. Per the original data handling: Estimation of nucleated cell counts was performed using reference gene primer amplification. The repertoire was sequenced with immunoSEQ multiplex PCR; TCRdb's copy has only in-frame clones and lacks some. V and J calls and clone size are those listed in that table; D and trimming were worked out from the DNA. The sample lists approximately 210,000 clones; about 85% were seen once.

The specimen was peripheral blood. The J gene is TRBJ2-1, the V gene TRBV4-1; D is perhaps TRBD2 (5 bases). The TCR originated in a man in his forties with acute or convalescent COVID-19. CDR3 DNA sequence: TGCGCCAGCAGCCAAGACTTGCTAGCTGATCTAGGAGGCAATGAGCAGTTCTTC. Translation: CASSQDLLADLGGNEQFF.